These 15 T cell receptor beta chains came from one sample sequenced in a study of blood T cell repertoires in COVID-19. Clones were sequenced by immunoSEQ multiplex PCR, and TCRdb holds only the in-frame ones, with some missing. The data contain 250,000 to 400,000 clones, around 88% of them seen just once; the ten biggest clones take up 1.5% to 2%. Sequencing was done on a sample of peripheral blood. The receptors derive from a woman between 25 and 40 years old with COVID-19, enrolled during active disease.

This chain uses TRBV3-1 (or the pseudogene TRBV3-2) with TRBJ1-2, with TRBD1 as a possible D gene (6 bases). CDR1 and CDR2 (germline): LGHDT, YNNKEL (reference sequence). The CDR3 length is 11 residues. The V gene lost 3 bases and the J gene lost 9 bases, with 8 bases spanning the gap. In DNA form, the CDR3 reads TGTGCCAGCAGCCAGAGGGACAGCTACACCTTC. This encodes CASSQRDSYTF.

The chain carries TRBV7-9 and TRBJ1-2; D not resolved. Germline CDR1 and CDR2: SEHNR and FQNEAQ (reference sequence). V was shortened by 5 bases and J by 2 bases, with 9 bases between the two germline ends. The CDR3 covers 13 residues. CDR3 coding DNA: TGTGCCAGCAGCCCCTCAGGAAACTATGGCTACACCTTC. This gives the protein CASSPSGNYGYTF.

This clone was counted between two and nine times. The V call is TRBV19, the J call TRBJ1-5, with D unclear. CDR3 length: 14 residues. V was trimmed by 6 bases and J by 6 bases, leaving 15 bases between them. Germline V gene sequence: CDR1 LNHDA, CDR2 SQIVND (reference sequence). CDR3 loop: CASRYSGLSQPQHF. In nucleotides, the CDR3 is TGTGCCAGTAGATACAGTGGCCTGAGTCAGCCCCAGCATTTT.

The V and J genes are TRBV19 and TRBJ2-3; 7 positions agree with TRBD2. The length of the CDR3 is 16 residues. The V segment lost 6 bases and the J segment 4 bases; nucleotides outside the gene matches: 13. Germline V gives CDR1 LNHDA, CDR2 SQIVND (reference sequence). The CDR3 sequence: CASRPQGGDGADTQYF. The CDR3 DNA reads TGTGCCAGTAGACCCCAGGGAGGGGATGGGGCAGATACGCAGTATTTT.

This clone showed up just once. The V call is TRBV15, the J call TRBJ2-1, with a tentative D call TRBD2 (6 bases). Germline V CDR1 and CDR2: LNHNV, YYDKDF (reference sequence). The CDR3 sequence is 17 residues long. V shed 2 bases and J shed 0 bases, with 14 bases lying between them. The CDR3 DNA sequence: TGTGCCACCAGCAGAAACCTAGCGAGGAGCTCCTACAATGAGCAGTTCTTC. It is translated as CATSRNLARSSYNEQFF.

The CDR3 sequence: CADRAQGDDGYTF. The CDR3 DNA is TGTGCTGACAGGGCACAGGGCGACGATGGCTACACCTTC. V and J are TRBV12-3 or TRBV12-4 and TRBJ1-2; TRBD1 matches at 7 bases. The CDR3 totals 13 residues.

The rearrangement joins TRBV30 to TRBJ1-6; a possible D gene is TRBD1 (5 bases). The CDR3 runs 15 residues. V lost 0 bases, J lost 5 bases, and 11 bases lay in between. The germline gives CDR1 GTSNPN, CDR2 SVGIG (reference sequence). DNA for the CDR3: TGTGCCTGGAGTGTAGGGGTGACAAATAATTCACCCCTCCACTTT. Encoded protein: CAWSVGVTNNSPLHF.

The CDR3 loop is CASSSRHRNTGELFF. CDR3 nucleotide sequence: TGTGCCAGCAGCTCCCGACACAGGAACACCGGGGAGCTGTTTTTT. This sequence joins TRBV7-2 and TRBJ2-2; D not certain. V lost 4 bases to trimming and J lost 1 base, with 10 bases between them. The germline V gene encodes CDR1 SGHTA and CDR2 FQGNSA. This CDR3 has 15 residues.

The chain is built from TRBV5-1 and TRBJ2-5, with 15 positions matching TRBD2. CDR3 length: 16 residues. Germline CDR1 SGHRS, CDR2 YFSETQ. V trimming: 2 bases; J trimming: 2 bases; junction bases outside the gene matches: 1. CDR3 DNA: TGCGCCAGCAGCTTAGGGACTAGCGGGGGGCAAGAGACCCAGTACTTC. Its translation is CASSLGTSGGQETQYF.

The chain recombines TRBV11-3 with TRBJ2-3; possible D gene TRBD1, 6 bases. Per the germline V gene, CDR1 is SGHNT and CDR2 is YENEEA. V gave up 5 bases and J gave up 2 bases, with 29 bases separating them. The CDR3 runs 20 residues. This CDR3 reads CASSQILLLELGQNTDTQYF. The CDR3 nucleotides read TGTGCCAGCAGCCAAATCCTCCTACTAGAGTTGGGACAAAACACAGATACGCAGTATTTT.

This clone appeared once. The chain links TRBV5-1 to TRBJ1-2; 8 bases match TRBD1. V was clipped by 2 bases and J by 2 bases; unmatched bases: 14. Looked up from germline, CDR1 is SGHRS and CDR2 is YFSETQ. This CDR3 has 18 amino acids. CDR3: CASSLNTDRDYSNYGYTF. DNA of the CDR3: TGCGCCAGCAGCTTAAATACGGACAGGGACTACTCCAACTATGGCTACACCTTC.

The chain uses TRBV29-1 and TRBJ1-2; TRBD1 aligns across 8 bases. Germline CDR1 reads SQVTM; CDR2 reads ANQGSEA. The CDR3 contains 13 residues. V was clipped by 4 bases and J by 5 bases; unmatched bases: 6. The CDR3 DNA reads TGCAGCGTTGTCCAGGGGGCAGGATATGGCTACACCTTC. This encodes CSVVQGAGYGYTF.

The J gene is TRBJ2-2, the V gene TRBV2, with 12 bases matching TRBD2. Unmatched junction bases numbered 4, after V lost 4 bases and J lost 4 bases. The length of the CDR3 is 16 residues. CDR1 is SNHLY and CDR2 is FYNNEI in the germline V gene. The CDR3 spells CASSGRLAGVTGELFF. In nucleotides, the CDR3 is TGTGCCAGCAGTGGTCGACTAGCGGGGGTCACCGGGGAGCTGTTTTTT.

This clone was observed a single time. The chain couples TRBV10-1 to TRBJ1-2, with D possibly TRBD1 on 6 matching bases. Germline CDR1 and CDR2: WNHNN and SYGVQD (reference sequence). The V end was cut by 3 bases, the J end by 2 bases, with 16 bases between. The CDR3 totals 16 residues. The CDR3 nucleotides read TGCGCCAGCAGTGAACCTCGGACAGAGAGAAACTATGGCTACACCTTC. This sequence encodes CASSEPRTERNYGYTF.

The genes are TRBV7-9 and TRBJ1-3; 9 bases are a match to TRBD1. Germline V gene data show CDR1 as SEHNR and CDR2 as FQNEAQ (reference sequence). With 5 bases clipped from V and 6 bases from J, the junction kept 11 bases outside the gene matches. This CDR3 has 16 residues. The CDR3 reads CASSPNLGQGKNTIYF. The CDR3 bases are TGTGCCAGCAGCCCAAACCTGGGACAGGGAAAAAACACCATATATTTT.